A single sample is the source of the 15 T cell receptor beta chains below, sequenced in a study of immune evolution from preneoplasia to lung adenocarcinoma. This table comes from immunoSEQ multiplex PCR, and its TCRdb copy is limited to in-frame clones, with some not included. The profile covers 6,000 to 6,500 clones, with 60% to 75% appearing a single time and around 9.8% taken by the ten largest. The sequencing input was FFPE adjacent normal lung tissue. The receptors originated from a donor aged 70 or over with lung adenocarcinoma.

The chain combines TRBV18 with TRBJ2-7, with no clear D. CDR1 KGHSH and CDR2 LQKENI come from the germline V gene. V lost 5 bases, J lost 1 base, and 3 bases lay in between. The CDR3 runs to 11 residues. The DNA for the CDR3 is TGTGCCAGCTCATATTCCTACGAGCAGTACTTC. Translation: CASSYSYEQYF.

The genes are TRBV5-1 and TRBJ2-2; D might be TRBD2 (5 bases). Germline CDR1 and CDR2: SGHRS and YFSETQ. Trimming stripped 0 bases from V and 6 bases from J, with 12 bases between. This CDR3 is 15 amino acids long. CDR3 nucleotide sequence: TGCGCCAGCAGCTTGGGGGGAGTGCTGGCCGGGGAGCTGTTTTTT. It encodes CASSLGGVLAGELFF.

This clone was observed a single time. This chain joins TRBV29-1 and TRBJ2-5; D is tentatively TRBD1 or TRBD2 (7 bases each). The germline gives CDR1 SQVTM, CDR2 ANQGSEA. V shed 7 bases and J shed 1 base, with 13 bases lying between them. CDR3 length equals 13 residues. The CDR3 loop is CSAAGQRQETQYF. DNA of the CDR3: TGCAGCGCAGCGGGACAGCGCCAAGAGACCCAGTACTTC.

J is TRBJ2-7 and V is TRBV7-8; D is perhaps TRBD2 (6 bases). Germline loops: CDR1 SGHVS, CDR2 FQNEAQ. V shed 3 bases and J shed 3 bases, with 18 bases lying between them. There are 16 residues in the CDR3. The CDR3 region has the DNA TGTGCCAGCAGCTTGGGATTGGGCGGGGCGGGCTACGAGCAGTACTTC. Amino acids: CASSLGLGGAGYEQYF.

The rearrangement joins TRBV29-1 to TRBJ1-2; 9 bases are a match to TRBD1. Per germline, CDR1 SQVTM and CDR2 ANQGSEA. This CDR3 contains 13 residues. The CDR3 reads CSGVAGQGYGYTF. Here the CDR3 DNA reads TGCAGTGGAGTAGCGGGACAGGGATATGGCTACACCTTC.

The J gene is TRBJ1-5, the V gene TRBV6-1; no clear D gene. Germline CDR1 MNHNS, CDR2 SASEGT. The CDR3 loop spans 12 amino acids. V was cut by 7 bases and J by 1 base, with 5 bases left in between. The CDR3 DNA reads TGTGCCAGCAAGAGGAGCAATCAGCCCCAGCATTTT. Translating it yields CASKRSNQPQHF.

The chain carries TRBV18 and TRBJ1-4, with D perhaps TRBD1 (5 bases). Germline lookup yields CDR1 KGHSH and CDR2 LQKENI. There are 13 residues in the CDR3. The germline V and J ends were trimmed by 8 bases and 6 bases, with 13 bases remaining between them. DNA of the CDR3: TGTGCCAGCCATCGGGACGGGGATGAAAAACTGTTTTTT. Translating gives CASHRDGDEKLFF.

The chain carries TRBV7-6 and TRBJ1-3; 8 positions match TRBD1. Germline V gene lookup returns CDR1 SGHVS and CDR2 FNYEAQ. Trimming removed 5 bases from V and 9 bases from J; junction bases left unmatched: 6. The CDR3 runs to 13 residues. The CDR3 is CASSPTGGLTIYF. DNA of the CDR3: TGTGCCAGCAGCCCAACAGGGGGGCTCACCATATATTTT.

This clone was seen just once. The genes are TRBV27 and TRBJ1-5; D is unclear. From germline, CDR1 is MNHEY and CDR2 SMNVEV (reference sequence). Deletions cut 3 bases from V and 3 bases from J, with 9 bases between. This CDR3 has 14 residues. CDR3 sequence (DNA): TGTGCCAGCAGTTTTGGAGGCGCCAATCAGCCCCAGCATTTT. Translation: CASSFGGANQPQHF.

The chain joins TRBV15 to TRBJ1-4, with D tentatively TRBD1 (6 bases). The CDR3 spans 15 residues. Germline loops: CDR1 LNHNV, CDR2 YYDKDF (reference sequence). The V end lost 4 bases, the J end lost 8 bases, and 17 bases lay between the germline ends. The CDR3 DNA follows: TGTGCCACCAGCAAATTAAGGGGGGCAGAGGAAAAACTGTTTTTT. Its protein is CATSKLRGAEEKLFF.

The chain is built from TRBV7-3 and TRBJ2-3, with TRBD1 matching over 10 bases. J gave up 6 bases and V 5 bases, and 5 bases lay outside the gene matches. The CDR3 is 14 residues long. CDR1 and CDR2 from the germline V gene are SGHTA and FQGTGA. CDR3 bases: TGTGCCAGCAGCGCGGGACAGGGGATGGATACGCAGTATTTT. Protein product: CASSAGQGMDTQYF. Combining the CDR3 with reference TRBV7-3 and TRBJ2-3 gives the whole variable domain GAGVSQTPSNKVTEKGKYVELRCDPISGHTALYWYRQSLGQGPEFLIYFQGTGAADDSGLPNDRFFAVRPEGSVSTLKIQRTERGDSAVYLCASSAGQGMDTQYFGPGTRLTVL.

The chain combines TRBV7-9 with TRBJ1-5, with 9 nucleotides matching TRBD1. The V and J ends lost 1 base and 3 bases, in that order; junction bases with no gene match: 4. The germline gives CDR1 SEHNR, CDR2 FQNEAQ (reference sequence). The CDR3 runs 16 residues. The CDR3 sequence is CASSLVGQGANQPQHF. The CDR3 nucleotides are TGTGCCAGCAGCTTAGTGGGACAGGGCGCCAATCAGCCCCAGCATTTT.

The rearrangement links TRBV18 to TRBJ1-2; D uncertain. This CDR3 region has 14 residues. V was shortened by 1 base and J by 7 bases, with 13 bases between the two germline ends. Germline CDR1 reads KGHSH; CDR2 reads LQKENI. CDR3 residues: CASSPRTTDPGYTF. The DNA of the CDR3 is TGTGCCAGCTCACCACGGACCACGGATCCTGGCTACACCTTC.

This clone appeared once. CDR3 DNA sequence: TGTGCCAGCAGGGCCAGTAACTATGGCTACACCTTC. Protein sequence: CASRASNYGYTF. The gene calls are TRBV6-6 and TRBJ1-2; D unresolved. The CDR3 consists of 12 residues. Germline values: CDR1 MNHNY, CDR2 SVGAGI (reference sequence). Trimming pared 6 bases from V and 1 base from J, leaving 6 bases between.

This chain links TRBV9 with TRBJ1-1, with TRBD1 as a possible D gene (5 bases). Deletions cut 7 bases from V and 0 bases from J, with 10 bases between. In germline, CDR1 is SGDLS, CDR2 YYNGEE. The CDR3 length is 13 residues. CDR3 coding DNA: TGTGCCAGCCCACAGGCGTTGAACACTGAAGCTTTCTTT. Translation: CASPQALNTEAFF.